The next 20 T cell receptor beta chains were all read from a single sample in a study of T-cell memory formation after mild COVID-19. TCRdb re-derived calls from the 5' RACE reads in MiXCR, one entry per CDR3 protein. The repertoire holds 110,000 to 150,000 distinct CDR3 sequences, with almost 25% as singletons. The source material was PBMCs or a T cell subset sorted from them (not recorded which). The receptors derive from an adult woman who had mild COVID-19 (a few samples of this study predate the infection). Cell type and time point are not known.

This clonotype has a handful of counts. The chain has TRBV7-6 and TRBJ2-6; D not certain. CDR1 is SGHVS, CDR2 FNYEAQ, per germline. Between the trimmed V and J ends, which lost 1 base and 2 bases, there was a span of 6 bases. The CDR3 totals 15 residues. The CDR3 region is CASSLGTAGANVLTF. CDR3 nucleotides: TGTGCCAGCAGCTTAGGGACCGCTGGGGCCAACGTCCTGACTTTC.

This clonotype was found a few times. The genes are TRBV4-2 and TRBJ2-1; D is unclear. Per germline, CDR1 LGHNA and CDR2 YNFKEQ. The length of the CDR3 is 14 residues. V dropped 4 bases and J dropped 10 bases, with 17 bases sitting between them. CDR3 residues: CASSLLGWADEQFF. The DNA for the CDR3 is TGTGCCAGCAGCCTTCTCGGGTGGGCGGACGAGCAGTTCTTC.

This clonotype has only a few counts. The chain has TRBV5-5 and TRBJ2-5; the match to TRBD1 covers 10 bases. In germline, CDR1 is SGHKS, CDR2 YYEKEE (reference sequence). The CDR3 loop spans 16 amino acids. Germline trimming cut 4 bases from V and 5 bases from J; bases unmatched to any gene: 11. The chain's CDR3 is CASSIDPTGGEETQYF. The CDR3, as DNA: TGTGCCAGCAGCATAGACCCGACAGGGGGCGAGGAGACCCAGTACTTC.

The chain recombines TRBV6-2 or TRBV6-3 with TRBJ1-1; possible D gene TRBD1, 5 bases. This CDR3 is 15 amino acids long. Trimming removed 2 bases from V and 5 bases from J, with 15 bases in between. CDR1 MNHEY and CDR2 SVGEGT come from the germline V gene. As DNA, the CDR3 is TGTGCCAGCAGTTACCCGCTGGGGACGCAAACTGAAGCTTTCTTT. Residues: CASSYPLGTQTEAFF.

J is TRBJ2-5 and V is TRBV24-1, with a tentative D call TRBD1 (6 bases). Germline values: CDR1 KGHDR, CDR2 SFDVKD. CDR3 length: 13 amino acids. The V end lost 9 bases, the J end lost 1 base, and 11 bases lay between the germline ends. CDR3 DNA: TGTGCCACCCTCGGACAGTCCCAAGAGACCCAGTACTTC. It codes for CATLGQSQETQYF.

The sample holds a few counts of this clonotype. CDR3 nucleotide sequence: TGCGCCAGCAGCGCAGAACTAGGACTCGAGCAGTACTTC. Protein product: CASSAELGLEQYF. V gene TRBV5-1 combines with J gene TRBJ2-7; perhaps TRBD2 as D (5 bases). CDR1 is SGHRS and CDR2 is YFSETQ in the germline V gene. The V end was cut by 4 bases, the J end by 6 bases, with 14 bases between. This CDR3 spans 13 amino acids.

The gene calls are TRBV27 and TRBJ1-5, with TRBD1 matching over 8 bases. The CDR3 has 14 amino acids. Per the germline V gene, CDR1 is MNHEY and CDR2 is SMNVEV (reference sequence). The J segment lost 2 bases and the V segment lost 6 bases, leaving 3 bases of the junction unmatched. The CDR3 spells CASRLTGGNQPQHF. In DNA form, the CDR3 reads TGTGCCAGCAGGCTGACAGGGGGCAATCAGCCCCAGCATTTT.

The table lists this clonotype with a few counts. CDR3 loop: CASSMDRGAGELFF. DNA for the CDR3: TGTGCCAGCAGTATGGACAGGGGGGCCGGGGAGCTGTTTTTT. The chain links TRBV6-6 to TRBJ2-2, with TRBD1 matching 10 bases. The germline CDR1 and CDR2 sequences are MNHNY and SVGAGI (reference sequence). CDR3 length: 14 amino acids. Germline trimming cut 5 bases from V and 6 bases from J; bases unmatched to any gene: 3.

V usage is TRBV7-6 and J usage is TRBJ2-5; D may be TRBD2 (5 bases). Trimming took off 4 bases at V and 5 bases at J, with 17 bases between the two ends. This CDR3 has 15 residues. Germline CDR1 is SGHVS and CDR2 is FNYEAQ. The DNA of the CDR3 is TGTGCCAGCAGCTCCGGTTTACTAGAAGGGGAGACCCAGTACTTC. Encoded protein: CASSSGLLEGETQYF. The full variable domain, rest sourced from reference TRBV7-6 and TRBJ2-5, is GAGVSQSPRYKVTKRGQDVALRCDPISGHVSLYWYRQALGQGPEFLTYFNYEAQQDKSGLPNDRFSAERPEGSISTLTIQRTEQRDSAMYRCASSSGLLEGETQYFGPGTRLLVL.

This clonotype has more than one count but fewer than ten. V and J are TRBV20-1 and TRBJ2-7, with 7 nucleotides matching TRBD1. Per germline, CDR1 DFQATT and CDR2 SNEGSKA (reference sequence). The CDR3 totals 14 residues. J was trimmed by 2 bases and V by 1 base; bases with no gene match: 5. CDR3 in amino acids: CSARAIDRAYEQYF. CDR3 bases: TGCAGTGCTAGAGCCATCGACAGGGCCTACGAGCAGTACTTC.

The V call is TRBV12-3 or TRBV12-4, the J call TRBJ2-3; no reliable D call. The CDR3 is 19 residues long. With 4 bases removed from V and 0 bases from J, the gap between germline ends came to 23 bases. Here the CDR3 reads CASSSRGSRIPTSTDTQYF. DNA for the CDR3: TGTGCCAGCAGTTCCCGCGGTAGCAGGATCCCAACTAGCACAGATACGCAGTATTTT.

The V call is TRBV9, the J call TRBJ2-7; 7 nucleotides match TRBD1. This CDR3 spans 14 amino acids. Germline V gives CDR1 SGDLS, CDR2 YYNGEE. J gave up 2 bases and V 0 bases, and 2 bases lay outside the gene matches. Here the CDR3 DNA reads TGTGCCAGCAGCGTAGGGGACAGAACCTACGAGCAGTACTTC. The encoded protein is CASSVGDRTYEQYF. Full variable domain (missing parts from reference TRBV9 and TRBJ2-7): DSGVTQTPKHLITATGQRVTLRCSPRSGDLSVYWYQQSLDQGLQFLIQYYNGEERAKGNILERFSAQQFPDLHSELNLSSLELGDSALYFCASSVGDRTYEQYFGPGTRLTVT.

V is TRBV7-9 and J is TRBJ2-1; TRBD1 matches at 8 bases. The CDR3 is 16 residues long. V lost 0 bases and J lost 4; bases outside the gene matches: 5. CDR1 SEHNR and CDR2 FQNEAQ come from the germline V gene (reference sequence). The CDR3 loop reads CASSLAPGQEYNEQFF. The CDR3 nucleotides are TGTGCCAGCAGCTTAGCCCCGGGACAGGAATACAATGAGCAGTTCTTC.

The rearrangement joins TRBV5-1 to TRBJ1-1, with no clear D. Germline V CDR1 and CDR2: SGHRS, YFSETQ. V was shortened by 4 bases and J by 1 base, with 8 bases between the two germline ends. The CDR3 is 13 amino acids. The chain's CDR3 is CASSHRPNTEAFF. The CDR3 DNA is TGCGCCAGCAGCCACCGACCGAACACTGAAGCTTTCTTT.

Only a few counts were recorded for this clonotype. The chain has TRBV4-1 and TRBJ1-1; 7 bases are shared with TRBD1. This CDR3 comprises 14 residues. Germline CDR1 is MGHRA and CDR2 is YSYEKL. V lost 4 bases and J lost 1; bases outside the gene matches: 3. CDR3 loop: CASSRQGTNTEAFF. In DNA form, the CDR3 reads TGCGCCAGCAGCCGACAGGGTACGAACACTGAAGCTTTCTTT.

This clonotype was detected only a few times. The chain carries TRBV12-3 or TRBV12-4 and TRBJ2-7; a possible D gene is TRBD1 (6 bases). The CDR3 length is 13 residues. V shed 7 bases and J shed 3 bases, with 13 bases lying between them. CDR3 sequence reads: CASTVDSSYEQYF. Written as DNA, the CDR3 is TGTGCCAGCACCGTGGACAGTAGCTACGAGCAGTACTTC.

The chain has TRBV12-3 or TRBV12-4 and TRBJ2-3; unclear D gene. V shed 5 bases and J shed 4 bases, with 16 bases lying between them. This CDR3 region has 15 residues. The CDR3 is CASSPNNGRADTQYF. The DNA of the CDR3 is TGTGCCAGCAGTCCGAACAATGGAAGGGCAGATACGCAGTATTTT.

The rearrangement uses TRBV29-1 and TRBJ2-6; TRBD2 is a possible D gene (5 bases). Deletions cut 6 bases from V and 0 bases from J, with 12 bases between. CDR3 length: 15 amino acids. Germline V gives CDR1 SQVTM, CDR2 ANQGSEA. The CDR3 DNA reads as TGCAGCGTGAGGACTCATAGCTCTGGGGCCAACGTCCTGACTTTC. Protein: CSVRTHSSGANVLTF.

This clonotype was seen repeatedly, ten times or more. The chain has TRBV7-9 and TRBJ2-1; 13 bases match TRBD2. The CDR3 contains 16 residues. Germline V gene sequence: CDR1 SEHNR, CDR2 FQNEAQ (reference sequence). Losses at the gene ends were 5 bases for V and 7 bases for J; bases not matched to a gene: 8. CDR3 in DNA: TGTGCCAGCAGCCCCCGGACTAGCGGGAGAAAAAATGAGCAGTTCTTC. Its translation is CASSPRTSGRKNEQFF.

The table lists this clonotype with a few counts. The rearrangement joins TRBV6-2 or TRBV6-3 to TRBJ2-7; possibly TRBD1 for D (5 bases). Trimming cost V 6 bases and J 2 bases, with 17 bases left between them. Germline assignment: CDR1 MNHEY and CDR2 SVGEGT. The CDR3 is made up of 15 amino acids. CDR3 sequence reads: CASSKTEVGPYEQYF. The CDR3 DNA reads as TGTGCCAGCAGCAAGACAGAGGTGGGCCCCTACGAGCAGTACTTC.